This TCR beta chain came from a study of shared clonotypes between healthy human individuals. Study findings and constraints: Donors were few, which limited the genetic and exposure-history diversity represented. Among non-shared clonotypes, generation probabilities were lower than among those shared by all four donors. Clonotype sharing across several donors was observed for 5% to 6.5% of naive CD4 clonotypes.

The method was immunoSEQ multiplex PCR; TCRdb's version includes in-frame clones alone and lacks a portion of them. The repertoire includes 750,000 to 1,000,000 clones, nearly 95% of them detected once, and about 24% sits in the top ten. From germline, CDR1 is SEHNR and CDR2 FQNEAQ (reference sequence). The CDR3 length is 16 residues. V lost 1 base to trimming and J lost 1 base, with 13 bases between them. As defined, naive CD8 cells were CD45RO-negative and positively selected for CCR7, with terminally differentiated effector memory CD45RA+ cells excluded. With regard to this clone: Its target is not known.

Sequenced material: naive CD8+ T cells sorted from blood. The sequence was obtained from a man aged 25-45 years in good health. The V and J genes are TRBV7-9 and TRBJ1-1, with D possibly matching TRBD1 (6 bases). The CDR3 loop reads CASSLGGTGTNTEAFF. CDR3 bases: TGTGCCAGCAGCTTAGGAGGCACAGGGACGAACACTGAAGCTTTCTTT.